Here is one TCR beta chain with its context. Antigen specificity is unknown. CD45RO-negative, CCR7-selected cells formed the naive CD8 fraction, which excluded terminally differentiated effector memory CD45RA+ cells. This entry belongs to a study of shared clonotypes between healthy human individuals. Deep-level running was used for the assay. Genomic DNA per cell subset filled all wells of several immunoSEQ plates. Some clones are missing from TCRdb's copy, which holds only in-frame ones; the method was immunoSEQ multiplex PCR. The sample records about 2.2 million clones, more than 85% being singletons. Regarding the study as a whole: Naive subsets typically showed greater estimated richness than memory subsets.

This receptor was obtained from a man aged 18 to 29 in good health. Some clones in this sample may be carry-over from other donors' samples. Sequenced: naive CD8+ T cells from PBMCs.

CDR3 sequence reads: CASSDRPLSGSSYNEQFF. The CDR3 DNA sequence: TGTGCCAGCAGTGACAGGCCCCTTAGCGGGAGCTCCTACAATGAGCAGTTCTTC. The chain joins TRBV6-1 to TRBJ2-1, with 9 bases identical to TRBD2. Germline CDR1 MNHNS, CDR2 SASEGT. The CDR3 has 18 residues. Losses at the gene ends were 3 bases for V and 0 bases for J; bases not matched to a gene: 9.